The clone carrying this T cell receptor (beta chain) appeared many times. The antigen remains unidentified. This record comes from a study of T cells in Graves' hyperthyroidism and ophthalmopathy. Study results and limitations: Ophthalmopathy, which appeared later, was predicted by the model a median roughly 6.4 months before onset. Most thyroid clonotypes expanded above 0.001 were also detected in blood.

Patients with uncontrolled infections, other autoimmune diseases, pregnancy or lactation were excluded. Fresh peripheral blood, roughly 9.3 ml, was the source of the PBMCs. What was amplified from RNA transcripts were TCR beta CDR3 regions. The HTBI set primed first-round TCR CDR3 RT-PCR. Each CDR3 protein gets one entry after TCRdb re-called the multiplex PCR reads with MiXCR. The repertoire includes approximately 520,000 distinct CDR3 sequences, around a quarter of them detected once, and approximately 11% sits in the top ten. Germline-derived CDR1 and CDR2 are MNHNS and SASEGT. V lost 3 bases and J 1 base, leaving 12 bases between the germline ends. The length of the CDR3 is 15 residues.

Sequencing was carried out using blood. This clonotype was obtained from a woman in her twenties or thirties with Graves' ophthalmopathy. The chain uses TRBV6-1 and TRBJ2-5; D is tentatively TRBD1 or TRBD2 (5 bases each). The CDR3 DNA follows: TGTGCCAGCAGTGAGTTAAGAGGGACCCAAGAGACCCAGTACTTC. Its translation: CASSELRGTQETQYF.